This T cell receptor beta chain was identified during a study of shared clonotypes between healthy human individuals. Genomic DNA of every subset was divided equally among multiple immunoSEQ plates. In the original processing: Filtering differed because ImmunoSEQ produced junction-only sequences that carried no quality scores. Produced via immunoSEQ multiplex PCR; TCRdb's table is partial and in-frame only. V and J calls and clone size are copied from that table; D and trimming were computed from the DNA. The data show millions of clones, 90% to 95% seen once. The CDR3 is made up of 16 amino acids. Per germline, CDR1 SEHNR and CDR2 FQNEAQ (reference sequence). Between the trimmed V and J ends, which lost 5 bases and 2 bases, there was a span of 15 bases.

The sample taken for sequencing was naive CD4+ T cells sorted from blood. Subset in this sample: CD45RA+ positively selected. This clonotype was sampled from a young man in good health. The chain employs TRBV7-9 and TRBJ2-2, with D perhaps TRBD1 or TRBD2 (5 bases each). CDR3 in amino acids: CASSGGLGYNTGELFF. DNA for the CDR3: TGTGCCAGCAGCGGGGGTTTGGGCTATAACACCGGGGAGCTGTTTTTT.